These 13 T cell receptor beta chains were sequenced from one sample in a study of cytomegalovirus exposure and HLA in healthy donors. It was with 60 Vbeta and 13 Jbeta primers that the PCR ran. Sequencing was performed with immunoSEQ multiplex PCR; in TCRdb, only in-frame clones are kept and a portion is missing. Among around 140,000 clones listed, around 82% were seen once. Specimen: PBMCs. The receptors shown here come from a man aged 45 to 65 in good health and CMV-seronegative.

The chain combines TRBV5-1 with TRBJ2-3; D may be TRBD1 (6 bases). The germline V gene has CDR1 SGHRS and CDR2 YFSETQ. The CDR3 has 15 amino acids. V lost 4 bases, J lost 2 bases, and 14 bases lay in between. For the CDR3, the DNA is TGCGCCAGCAGCAAAGGACAGTCGGACACAGATACGCAGTATTTT. It translates to CASSKGQSDTDTQYF.

This chain uses TRBV2 with TRBJ1-2; unclear D gene. CDR1 SNHLY and CDR2 FYNNEI come from the germline V gene. V was shortened by 6 bases and J by 3 bases, with 17 bases between the two germline ends. The CDR3 has 15 residues. CDR3 nucleotides: TGTGCCAGCAGCCTGAGCCTCGCAGGCGACTATGGCTACACCTTC. Its protein product is CASSLSLAGDYGYTF.

V gene TRBV9 combines with J gene TRBJ1-1; the match to TRBD1 covers 7 bases. The CDR3 totals 16 residues. Germline V gives CDR1 SGDLS, CDR2 YYNGEE. Trimming removed 5 bases from V and 2 bases from J; junction bases left unmatched: 12. CDR3 coding DNA: TGTGCCAGCAGTCGCGAGGCGGGACAGTCTAACACTGAAGCTTTCTTT. It translates to CASSREAGQSNTEAFF.

The chain carries TRBV30 and TRBJ2-7, with TRBD2 identical over 7 bases. There are 13 residues in the CDR3. CDR1 and CDR2 (germline): GTSNPN, SVGIG (reference sequence). V lost 1 base and J lost 2; bases outside the gene matches: 2. CDR3 protein: CAWSGLAPYEQYF. CDR3 in DNA: TGTGCCTGGAGTGGACTAGCCCCCTACGAGCAGTACTTC.

The chain combines TRBV5-5 with TRBJ2-2, with D perhaps TRBD1 (5 bases). The CDR3 is 15 residues long. V gave up 2 bases and J gave up 2 bases, with 10 bases separating them. The V gene's germline CDR1 is SGHKS and CDR2 YYEKEE (reference sequence). CDR3 in amino acids: CASSFRVLNTGELFF. The DNA for the CDR3 is TGTGCCAGCAGCTTCAGGGTTCTCAACACCGGGGAGCTGTTTTTT.

The rearrangement links TRBV11-3 to TRBJ2-7, with D possibly TRBD1 on 5 matching bases. Between the trimmed V and J ends, which lost 4 bases and 4 bases, there was a span of 23 bases. This CDR3 region has 17 residues. Germline CDR1 is SGHNT and CDR2 is YENEEA. This CDR3 is CASSSWSYGTGLYEQYF. As DNA, the CDR3 is TGTGCCAGCAGCTCCTGGTCTTATGGTACAGGATTATACGAGCAGTACTTC.

The chain has TRBV11-1 and TRBJ2-7, with D perhaps matching TRBD2 (5 bases). Trimming took off 5 bases at V and 4 bases at J, with 18 bases between the two ends. The germline V gene has CDR1 SGHAT and CDR2 FQDESV (reference sequence). The CDR3 sequence is 15 residues long. Here the CDR3 reads CASSRGGTLRYEQYF. The CDR3 region has the DNA TGTGCCAGCAGCCGAGGAGGAACCCTCAGGTACGAGCAGTACTTC.

J is TRBJ1-2 and V is TRBV7-6; D gene uncertain. Germline V gene sequence: CDR1 SGHVS, CDR2 FNYEAQ. The CDR3 is made up of 13 amino acids. Trimming pared 0 bases from V and 6 bases from J, leaving 8 bases between. In DNA, the CDR3 is TGTGCCAGCAGCTTAGCGGAGAGGGATGGCTACACCTTC. It specifies CASSLAERDGYTF.

The chain is built from TRBV30 and TRBJ1-3; 7 bases map to TRBD1. This CDR3 contains 14 residues. The ends lost 7 bases at V and 0 bases at J; junction bases unmatched: 6. In germline, CDR1 is GTSNPN, CDR2 SVGIG (reference sequence). CDR3 residues: CAYRQGSSGNTIYF. The CDR3 nucleotides read TGTGCCTACCGACAGGGTTCCTCTGGAAACACCATATATTTT.

This chain uses TRBV2 with TRBJ2-7; D is ambiguous. CDR1 is SNHLY and CDR2 is FYNNEI in the germline V gene. The CDR3 covers 12 residues. Trimming took off 1 base at V and 5 bases at J, with 6 bases between the two ends. The CDR3 here is CASSEGAHEQYF. The CDR3 DNA sequence: TGTGCCAGCAGTGAAGGGGCGCACGAGCAGTACTTC.

This clone has only one observation. The CDR3 spells CASSEGGQGDYEQYF. CDR3 nucleotides: TGTGCCAGCAGTGAAGGGGGGCAGGGAGACTACGAGCAGTACTTC. This rearrangement joins TRBV2 to TRBJ2-7; possibly TRBD1 for D (6 bases). This CDR3 is 15 amino acids long. Germline CDR1 is SNHLY and CDR2 is FYNNEI. The germline V and J ends were trimmed by 1 base and 3 bases, with 13 bases remaining between them.

The gene calls are TRBV6-5 and TRBJ2-3; a weak D match, TRBD2 (7 bases). Trimming took off 4 bases at V and 0 bases at J, with 11 bases between the two ends. The germline V gene has CDR1 MNHEY and CDR2 SVGAGI. The length of the CDR3 is 15 residues. CDR3 sequence (DNA): TGTGCCAGCAGTTTACGGGGGGCAAGCACAGATACGCAGTATTTT. Encoded protein: CASSLRGASTDTQYF.

The chain employs TRBV5-6 and TRBJ2-2; D might be TRBD1 (6 bases). The CDR3 sequence is 15 residues long. V was cut by 4 bases and J by 2 bases, with 12 bases left in between. Germline CDR1 SGHDT, CDR2 YYEEEE. CDR3 sequence reads: CASSKPGHNTGELFF. The CDR3 nucleotides are TGTGCCAGCAGCAAACCGGGACACAACACCGGGGAGCTGTTTTTT.